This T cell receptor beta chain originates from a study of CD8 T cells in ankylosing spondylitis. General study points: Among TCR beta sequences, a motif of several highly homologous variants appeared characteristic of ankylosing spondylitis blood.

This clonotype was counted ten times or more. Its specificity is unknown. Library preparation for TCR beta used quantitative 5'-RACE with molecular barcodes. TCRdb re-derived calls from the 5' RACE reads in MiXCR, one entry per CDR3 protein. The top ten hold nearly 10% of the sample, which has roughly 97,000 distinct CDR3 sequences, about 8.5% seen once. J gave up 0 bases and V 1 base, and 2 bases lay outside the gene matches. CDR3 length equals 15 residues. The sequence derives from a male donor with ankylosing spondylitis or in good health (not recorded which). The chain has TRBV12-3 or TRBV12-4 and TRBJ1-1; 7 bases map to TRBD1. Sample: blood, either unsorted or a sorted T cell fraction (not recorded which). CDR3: CASSLGGGMNTEAFF. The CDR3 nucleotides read TGTGCCAGCAGTTTAGGAGGGGGCATGAACACTGAAGCTTTCTTT.